The rows below give T cell receptor beta chains drawn from one sample of a study of CD8+ T cells in alopecia areata. Profiled with immunoSEQ multiplex PCR; TCRdb holds only in-frame clones, not every one. The data contain about 180,000 clones, almost 65% of them singletons. Specimen: CD4+ T cells sorted from blood, collected at week 0. The receptors stem from a human donor with alopecia areata. Each CDR3 is given without its conserved first and last residue. Each record gives: V gene, J gene, CDR3 protein.

V: TRBV30
J: TRBJ1-6
CDR3: AWSVRGTGYSPLH

V: TRBV13
J: TRBJ2-7
CDR3: ASSFYGPGEQY

V: TRBV25-1
J: TRBJ1-2
CDR3: ASSESRANTYGYT

V: TRBV28
J: TRBJ1-6
CDR3: ASSFLPPGSPLH

V: TRBV9
J: TRBJ2-7
CDR3: ASSPTTGTYEQY

V: TRBV4-3
J: TRBJ2-5
CDR3: ASSQGPGGKETQY

V: TRBV13
J: TRBJ2-3
CDR3: ASSPPGANTQY

V: TRBV6-6
J: TRBJ2-7
CDR3: ASSYDRTYEPQY

V: TRBV29-1
J: TRBJ2-7
CDR3: SATGTGDREQY

V: TRBV6-6
J: TRBJ2-7
CDR3: ASSSGLGSYEQY

V: TRBV30
J: TRBJ1-1
CDR3: AWNRGSWNTEAF

V: TRBV19
J: TRBJ2-1
CDR3: ASSILPQGYSNEQF

V: TRBV5-1
J: TRBJ1-1
CDR3: ASSWGGDNMNTEAF

V: TRBV18
J: TRBJ1-1
CDR3: ASSLRQDEAF

V: TRBV5-1
J: TRBJ2-7
CDR3: ASSFGGDFTEQY

V: TRBV7-3
J: TRBJ1-1
CDR3: ASSLQGGQVHTEAF

V: TRBV18
J: TRBJ1-2
CDR3: ASSPKENYGYT

V: TRBV14
J: TRBJ2-3
CDR3: ASSQYQGYAGGTDTQY

V: TRBV15
J: TRBJ1-6
CDR3: ATAGQAMSNSPLH

V: TRBV29-1
J: TRBJ2-2
CDR3: SARTGGRTGELF

V: TRBV2
J: TRBJ2-2
CDR3: ASSEVDGRTGELF

V: TRBV7-6
J: TRBJ2-5
CDR3: ASSFDGETQY

V: TRBV5-1
J: TRBJ2-3
CDR3: ASSLHRTDTQY